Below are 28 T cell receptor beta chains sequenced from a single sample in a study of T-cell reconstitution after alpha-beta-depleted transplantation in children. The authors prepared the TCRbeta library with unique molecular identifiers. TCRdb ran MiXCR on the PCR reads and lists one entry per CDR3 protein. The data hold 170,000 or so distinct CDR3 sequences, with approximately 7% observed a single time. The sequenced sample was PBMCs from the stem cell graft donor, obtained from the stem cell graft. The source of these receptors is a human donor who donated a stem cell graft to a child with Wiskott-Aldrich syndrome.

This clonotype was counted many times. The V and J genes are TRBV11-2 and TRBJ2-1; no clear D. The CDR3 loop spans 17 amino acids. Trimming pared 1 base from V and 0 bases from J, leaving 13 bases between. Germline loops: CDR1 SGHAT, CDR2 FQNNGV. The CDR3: CASSLVRASSSYNEQFF. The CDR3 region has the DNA TGTGCCAGCAGCTTAGTCCGGGCCTCGAGCTCCTACAATGAGCAGTTCTTC.

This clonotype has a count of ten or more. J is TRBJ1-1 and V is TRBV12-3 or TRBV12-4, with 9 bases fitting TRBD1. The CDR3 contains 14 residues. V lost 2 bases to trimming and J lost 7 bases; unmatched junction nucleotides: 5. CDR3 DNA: TGTGCCAGCAGTTTATATGTGACAGGGGGTGAAGCTTTCTTT. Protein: CASSLYVTGGEAFF.

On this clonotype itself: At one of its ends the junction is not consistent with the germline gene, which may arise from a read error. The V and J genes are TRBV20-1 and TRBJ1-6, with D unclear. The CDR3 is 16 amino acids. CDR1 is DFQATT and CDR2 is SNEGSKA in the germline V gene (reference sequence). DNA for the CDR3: TGCTGTGCTAGAAACGCCCGGGCAACGGATAATTCACCCCTCCACTTT. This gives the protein CCARNARATDNSPLHF.

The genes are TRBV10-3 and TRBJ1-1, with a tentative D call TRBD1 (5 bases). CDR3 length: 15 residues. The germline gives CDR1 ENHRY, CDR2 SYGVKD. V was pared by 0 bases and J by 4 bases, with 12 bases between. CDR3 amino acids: CAISESFGGFTEAFF. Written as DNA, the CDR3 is TGTGCCATCAGTGAGTCATTCGGGGGTTTCACTGAAGCTTTCTTT.

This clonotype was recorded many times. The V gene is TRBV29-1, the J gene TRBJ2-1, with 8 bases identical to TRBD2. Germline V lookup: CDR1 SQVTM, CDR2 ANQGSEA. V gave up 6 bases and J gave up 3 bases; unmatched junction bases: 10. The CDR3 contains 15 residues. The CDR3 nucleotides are TGCAGCGTCCCAAAAGGGACTAGATACTACAATGAGCAGTTCTTC. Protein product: CSVPKGTRYYNEQFF.

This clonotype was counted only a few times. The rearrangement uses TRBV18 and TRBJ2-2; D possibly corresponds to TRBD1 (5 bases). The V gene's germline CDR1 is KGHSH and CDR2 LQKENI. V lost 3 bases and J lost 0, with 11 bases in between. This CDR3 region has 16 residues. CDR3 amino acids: CASSPWTQANTGELFF. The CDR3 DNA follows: TGTGCCAGCTCACCCTGGACACAAGCGAACACCGGGGAGCTGTTTTTT.

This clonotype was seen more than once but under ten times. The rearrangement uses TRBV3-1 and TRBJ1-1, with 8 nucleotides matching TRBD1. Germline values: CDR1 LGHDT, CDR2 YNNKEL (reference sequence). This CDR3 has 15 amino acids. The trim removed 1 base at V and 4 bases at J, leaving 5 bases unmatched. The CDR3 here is CASSQGDRGFTEAFF. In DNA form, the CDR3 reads TGTGCCAGCAGCCAAGGTGACAGGGGCTTCACTGAAGCTTTCTTT.

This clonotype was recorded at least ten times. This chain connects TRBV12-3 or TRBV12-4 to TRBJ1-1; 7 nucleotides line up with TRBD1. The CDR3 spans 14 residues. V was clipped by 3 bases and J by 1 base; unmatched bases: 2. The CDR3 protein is CASSFGTANTEAFF. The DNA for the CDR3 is TGTGCCAGCAGTTTCGGGACAGCGAACACTGAAGCTTTCTTT.

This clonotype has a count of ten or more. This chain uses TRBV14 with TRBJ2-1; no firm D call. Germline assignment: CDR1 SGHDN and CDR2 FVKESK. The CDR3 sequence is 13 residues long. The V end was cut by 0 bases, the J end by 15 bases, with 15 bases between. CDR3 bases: TGTGCCAGCAGCCAAGATTTCGGGTCCAAGAGGTTCTTC. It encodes CASSQDFGSKRFF. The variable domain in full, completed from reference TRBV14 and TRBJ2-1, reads EAGVTQFPSHSVIEKGQTVTLRCDPISGHDNLYWYRRVMGKEIKFLLHFVKESKQDESGMPNNRFLAERTGGTYSTLKVQPAELEDSGVYFCASSQDFGSKRFFGPGTRLTVL.

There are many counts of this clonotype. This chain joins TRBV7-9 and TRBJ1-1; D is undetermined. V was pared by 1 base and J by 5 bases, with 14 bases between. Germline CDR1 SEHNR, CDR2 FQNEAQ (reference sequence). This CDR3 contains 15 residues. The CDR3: CASSLEVMGRTEAFF. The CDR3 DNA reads TGTGCCAGCAGCTTAGAGGTTATGGGGAGGACTGAAGCTTTCTTT.

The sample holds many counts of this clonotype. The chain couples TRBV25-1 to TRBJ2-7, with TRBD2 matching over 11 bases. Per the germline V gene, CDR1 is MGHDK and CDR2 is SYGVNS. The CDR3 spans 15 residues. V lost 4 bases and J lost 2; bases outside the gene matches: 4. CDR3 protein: CASSGLAGLTYEQYF. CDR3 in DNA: TGTGCCAGCAGTGGACTAGCGGGACTAACCTACGAGCAGTACTTC.

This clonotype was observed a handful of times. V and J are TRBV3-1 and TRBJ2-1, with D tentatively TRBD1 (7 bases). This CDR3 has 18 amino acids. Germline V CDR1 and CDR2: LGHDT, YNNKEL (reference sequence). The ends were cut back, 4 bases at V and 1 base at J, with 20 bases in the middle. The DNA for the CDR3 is TGTGCCAGCAGCCCCGGGGGTCTTACAGGGGTGTCCTACAATGAGCAGTTCTTC. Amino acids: CASSPGGLTGVSYNEQFF.

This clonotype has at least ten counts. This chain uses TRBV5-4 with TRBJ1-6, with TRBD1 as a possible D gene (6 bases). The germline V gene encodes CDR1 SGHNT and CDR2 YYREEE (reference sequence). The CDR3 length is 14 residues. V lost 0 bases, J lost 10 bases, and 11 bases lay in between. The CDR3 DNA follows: TGTGCCAGCAGCTTGGAACAGGGAAACTCACCCCTCCACTTT. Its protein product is CASSLEQGNSPLHF. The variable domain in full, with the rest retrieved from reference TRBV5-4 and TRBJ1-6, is ETGVTQSPTHLIKTRGQQVTLRCSSQSGHNTVSWYQQALGQGPQFIFQYYREEENGRGNFPPRFSGLQFPNYSSELNVNALELDDSALYLCASSLEQGNSPLHFGNGTRLTVT.

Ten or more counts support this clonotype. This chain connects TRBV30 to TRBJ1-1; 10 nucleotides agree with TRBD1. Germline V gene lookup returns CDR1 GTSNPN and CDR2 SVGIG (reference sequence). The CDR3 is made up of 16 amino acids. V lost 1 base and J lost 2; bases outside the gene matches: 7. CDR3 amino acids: CAWSDIGTGDNTEAFF. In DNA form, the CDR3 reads TGTGCCTGGAGTGACATCGGGACAGGGGATAACACTGAAGCTTTCTTT.

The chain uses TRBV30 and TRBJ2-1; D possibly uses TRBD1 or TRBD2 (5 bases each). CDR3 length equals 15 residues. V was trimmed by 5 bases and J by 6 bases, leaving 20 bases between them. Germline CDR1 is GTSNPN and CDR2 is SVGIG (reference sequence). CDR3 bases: TGTGCCTGGGCGCCGGGGCTCATCCCGGGCAATGAGCAGTTCTTC. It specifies CAWAPGLIPGNEQFF. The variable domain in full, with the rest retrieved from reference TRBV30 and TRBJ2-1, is SQTIHQWPATLVQPVGSPLSLECTVEGTSNPNLYWYRQAAGRGLQLLFYSVGIGQISSEVPQNLSASRPQDRQFILSSKKLLLSDSGFYLCAWAPGLIPGNEQFFGPGTRLTVL.

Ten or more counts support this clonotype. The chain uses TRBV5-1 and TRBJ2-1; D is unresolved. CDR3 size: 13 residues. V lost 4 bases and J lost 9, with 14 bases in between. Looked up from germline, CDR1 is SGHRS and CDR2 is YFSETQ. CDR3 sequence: CASSITPSVEQFF. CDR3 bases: TGCGCCAGCAGCATTACTCCCTCGGTTGAGCAGTTCTTC. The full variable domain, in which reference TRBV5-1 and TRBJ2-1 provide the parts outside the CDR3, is KAGVTQTPRYLIKTRGQQVTLSCSPISGHRSVSWYQQTPGQGLQFLFEYFSETQRNKGNFPGRFSGRQFSNSRSEMNVSTLELGDSALYLCASSITPSVEQFFGPGTRLTVL.

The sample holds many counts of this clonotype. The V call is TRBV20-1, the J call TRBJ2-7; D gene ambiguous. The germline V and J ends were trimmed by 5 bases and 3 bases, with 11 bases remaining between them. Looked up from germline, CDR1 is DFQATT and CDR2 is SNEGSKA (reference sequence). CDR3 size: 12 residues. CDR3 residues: CSAVPDLYEQYF. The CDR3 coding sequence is TGCAGTGCTGTGCCTGACCTCTACGAGCAGTACTTC.

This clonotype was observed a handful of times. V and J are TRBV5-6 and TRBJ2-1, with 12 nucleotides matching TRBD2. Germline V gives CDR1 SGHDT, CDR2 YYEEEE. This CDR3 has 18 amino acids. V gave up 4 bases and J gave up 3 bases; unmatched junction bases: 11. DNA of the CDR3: TGTGCCAGCAGCCCGTGGACTAGCGGGGAGTTGGGCTACAATGAGCAGTTCTTC. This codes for CASSPWTSGELGYNEQFF.

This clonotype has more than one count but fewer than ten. CDR3 loop: CASSLLREGETQYF. CDR3 nucleotide sequence: TGTGCCAGCAGCTTATTGCGGGAGGGTGAGACCCAGTACTTC. The rearrangement links TRBV7-2 to TRBJ2-5; 9 bases line up with TRBD2. Germline CDR1 SGHTA, CDR2 FQGNSA. The CDR3 covers 14 residues. Trimming at V came to 2 bases and at J to 5 bases, leaving 3 bases not matched to a gene.

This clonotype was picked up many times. The CDR3: CATRGATYNEQFF. Here the CDR3 DNA reads TGTGCCACCAGAGGGGCGACCTACAATGAGCAGTTCTTC. The V gene is TRBV24-1, the J gene TRBJ2-1, with TRBD1 as a possible D gene (5 bases). The CDR3 length is 13 residues. The germline CDR1 and CDR2 sequences are KGHDR and SFDVKD. V was clipped by 7 bases and J by 2 bases, with 8 bases between them.

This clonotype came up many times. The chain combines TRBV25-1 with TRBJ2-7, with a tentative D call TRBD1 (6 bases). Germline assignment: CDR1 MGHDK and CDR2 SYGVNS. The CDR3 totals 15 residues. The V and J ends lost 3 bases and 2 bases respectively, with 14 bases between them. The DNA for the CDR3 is TGTGCCAGCAGTGAGATTTCCAGGGGACCCTACGAGCAGTACTTC. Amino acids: CASSEISRGPYEQYF.

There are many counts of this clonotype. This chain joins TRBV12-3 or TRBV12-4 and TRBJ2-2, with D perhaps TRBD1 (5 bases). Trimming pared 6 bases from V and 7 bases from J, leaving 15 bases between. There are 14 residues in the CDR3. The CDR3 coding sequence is TGTGCCAGCAGCCCTATCCAGGGCGGCGGGGAGCTGTTTTTT. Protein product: CASSPIQGGGELFF.

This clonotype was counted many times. The DNA of the CDR3 is TGCGCCAGCAGCTTGGAGGACAATGAGCAGTTCTTC. As protein: CASSLEDNEQFF. The V gene is TRBV5-1, the J gene TRBJ2-1; D is unresolved. Germline V CDR1 and CDR2: SGHRS, YFSETQ. The CDR3 length is 12 residues. V lost 0 bases and J 5 bases, leaving 3 bases between the germline ends.

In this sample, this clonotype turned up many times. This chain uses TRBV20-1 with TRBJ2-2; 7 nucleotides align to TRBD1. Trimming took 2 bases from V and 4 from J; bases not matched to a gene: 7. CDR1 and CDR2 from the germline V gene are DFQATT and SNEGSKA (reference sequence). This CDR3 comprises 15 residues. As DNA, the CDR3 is TGCAGTGCTAGAAAAGCGACAGGGTCCACCGGGGAGCTGTTTTTT. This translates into CSARKATGSTGELFF.

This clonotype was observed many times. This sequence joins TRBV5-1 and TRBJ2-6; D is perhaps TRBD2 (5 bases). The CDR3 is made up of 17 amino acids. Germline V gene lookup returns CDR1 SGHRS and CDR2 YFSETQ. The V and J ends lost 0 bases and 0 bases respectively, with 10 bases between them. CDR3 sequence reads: CASSLGHGDSGANVLTF. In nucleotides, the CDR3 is TGCGCCAGCAGCTTGGGACACGGGGACTCTGGGGCCAACGTCCTGACTTTC.

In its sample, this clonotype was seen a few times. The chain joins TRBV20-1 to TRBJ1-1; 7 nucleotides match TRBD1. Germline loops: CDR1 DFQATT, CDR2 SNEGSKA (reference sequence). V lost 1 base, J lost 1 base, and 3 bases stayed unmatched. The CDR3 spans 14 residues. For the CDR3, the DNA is TGCAGTGCTAGAGCCCGACAGGGGAACACTGAAGCTTTCTTT. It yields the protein CSARARQGNTEAFF.

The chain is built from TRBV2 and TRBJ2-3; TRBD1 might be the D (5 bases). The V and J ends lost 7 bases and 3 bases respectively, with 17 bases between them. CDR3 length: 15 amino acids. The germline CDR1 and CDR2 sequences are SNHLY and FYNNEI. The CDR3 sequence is CASNSQGYPTDTQYF. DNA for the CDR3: TGTGCCAGCAATTCCCAGGGATATCCGACAGATACGCAGTATTTT.

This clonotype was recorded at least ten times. This CDR3 reads CASRDRYYEQYF. The CDR3 bases are TGTGCCAGCAGGGACAGGTACTACGAGCAGTACTTC. This rearrangement joins TRBV7-9 to TRBJ2-7; TRBD1 agrees at 7 bases. With V trimmed by 6 bases and J by 3 bases, 2 bases remained unmatched. The CDR3 covers 12 residues. Germline V CDR1 and CDR2: SEHNR, FQNEAQ (reference sequence).